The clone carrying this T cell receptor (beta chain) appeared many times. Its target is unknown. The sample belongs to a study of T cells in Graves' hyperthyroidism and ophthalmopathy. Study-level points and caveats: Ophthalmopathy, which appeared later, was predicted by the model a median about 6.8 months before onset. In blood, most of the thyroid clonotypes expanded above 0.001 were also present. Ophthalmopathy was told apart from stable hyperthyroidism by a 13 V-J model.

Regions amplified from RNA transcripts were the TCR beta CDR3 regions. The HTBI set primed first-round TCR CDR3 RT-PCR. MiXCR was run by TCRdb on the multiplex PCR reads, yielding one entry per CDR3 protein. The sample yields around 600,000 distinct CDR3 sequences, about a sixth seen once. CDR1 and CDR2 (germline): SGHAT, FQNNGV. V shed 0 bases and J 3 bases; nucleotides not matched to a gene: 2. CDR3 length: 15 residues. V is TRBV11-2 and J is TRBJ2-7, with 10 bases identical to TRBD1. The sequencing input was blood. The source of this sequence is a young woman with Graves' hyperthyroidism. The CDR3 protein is CASSLEGTGVYEQYF. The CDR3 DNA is TGTGCCAGCAGCTTAGAGGGGACAGGGGTCTACGAGCAGTACTTC. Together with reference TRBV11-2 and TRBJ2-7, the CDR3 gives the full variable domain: EAGVAQSPRYKIIEKRQSVAFWCNPISGHATLYWYQQILGQGPKLLIQFQNNGVVDDSQLPKDRFSAERLKGVDSTLKIQPAKLEDSAVYLCASSLEGTGVYEQYFGPGTRLTVT.